The rows below give T cell receptor beta chains drawn from one sample of a study of OX40 agonist ivuxolimab in advanced cancers. Here immunoSEQ multiplex PCR was the method, and the copy in TCRdb shows in-frame clones only, minus some. Of 35,000 to 55,000 clones detected, 87% appear once; the ten largest clones hold 14%. The starting material was CD4+ or CD8+ T cells sorted from blood, obtained in a trial of the OX40 agonist ivuxolimab. The receptors originated from an adult with an advanced solid tumor such as melanoma, head and neck, liver or kidney cancer. The CDR3 runs from the conserved cysteine through the conserved F or W. Not all rows give a size; the values are once, few, many and, for expanded clones, a class.

V gene	clone size	J gene	CDR3 protein
TRBV7-9	-	TRBJ2-3	CASSPHSLPSTDTQYF
TRBV5-1	-	TRBJ1-2	CASSFGQSGSYGYTF
TRBV12-5	-	TRBJ2-1	CASGFGLAGGEQFF
TRBV4-2	-	TRBJ1-2	CASSHKSDSYGYTF
TRBV2	-	TRBJ1-4	CASTREGGSNEKLFF
TRBV5-6	-	TRBJ1-6	CASSLVGTTYNSPLHF
TRBV25-1	few	TRBJ1-2	CASSDPRLGDFGGYTF
TRBV5-5	-	TRBJ2-7	CASSFGGTGSVEQYF
TRBV2	-	TRBJ2-1	CASSWRLAGGSYNEQFF
TRBV4-1	-	TRBJ2-1	CASSPGGQGRGWDEQFF
TRBV5-8	-	TRBJ1-5	CASSSGGNQPQHF
TRBV7-9	-	TRBJ2-5	CASSLRQGGETQYF
TRBV4-2	-	TRBJ2-7	CASSPTASYEQYF
TRBV6-1	-	TRBJ1-6	CASSERAENSPLHF
TRBV18	few	TRBJ2-5	CASSPSTPAGETQYF
TRBV30	-	TRBJ2-7	CAWTRPGREQYF
TRBV11-3	-	TRBJ2-3	CASSSGLAGVADTQYF
TRBV5-6	once	TRBJ1-5	CASSLGQGADQPQHF
TRBV29-1	-	TRBJ2-3	CSVEGAASTDTQYF
TRBV30	-	TRBJ2-5	CAWSTDRYQETQYF
TRBV28	-	TRBJ2-7	CASGDSSYEQYF
TRBV9	few	TRBJ1-1	CASSVGTGTEAFF
TRBV28	-	TRBJ2-7	CASSSDRGVDEQYF
TRBV11-3	-	TRBJ2-2	CASTRLAGAGELFF
TRBV6-6	-	TRBJ2-2	CASSYSNTAGELFF
TRBV19	-	TRBJ2-7	CASSTPGLAYEQYF
TRBV5-1	-	TRBJ2-1	CASRRGRGRVENEQFF
TRBV27	-	TRBJ2-1	CASQDRPYNEQFF
TRBV27	few	TRBJ2-1	CASGGRASINEQFF
TRBV7-9	-	TRBJ2-5	CASSLRGLQETQYF
TRBV14	medium-sized	TRBJ2-7	CASAARGRSYEQYF
TRBV19	-	TRBJ1-5	CASSMRGNNQPQHF
TRBV5-5	-	TRBJ1-1	CASSTTSNTEAFF
TRBV28	-	TRBJ1-4	CASSSPTTNEKLFF
TRBV7-9	-	TRBJ2-3	CASSPGYF
TRBV18	-	TRBJ1-2	CASLAGANYGYTF
TRBV27	-	TRBJ2-1	CASSFLAGGWDEQFF
TRBV18	once	TRBJ2-3	CASSPPASGIIPDTQYF
TRBV2	-	TRBJ2-2	CASSSANTGELFF
TRBV30	medium-sized	TRBJ1-1	CAWSRPPDDEAFF
TRBV19	-	TRBJ1-1	CASEGGQGWAEAFF
TRBV5-6	-	TRBJ2-6	CASSFGGANVLTF
TRBV21-1	-	TRBJ2-7	CASSKVGYRVDYEQYF
TRBV7-9	-	TRBJ1-1	CASRPQGARRAFF
TRBV27	-	TRBJ1-4	CASSARAQRNRGRDEKLFF
TRBV4-2	many	TRBJ2-7	CASSPGLAESYEQYF
TRBV5-4	-	TRBJ1-2	CASSLAGTSYGYTF
TRBV6-6	-	TRBJ2-7	CASSFPYEQYF
TRBV7-9	-	TRBJ2-2	CASSVRRDTGELFF
TRBV7-8	-	TRBJ2-1	CASSSDRVSSYNEQFF
TRBV14	few	TRBJ2-7	CASSQDEGLAGVFGKPDEQYF
TRBV19	-	TRBJ2-1	CASSGRTYNEQFF
TRBV4-1	-	TRBJ2-1	CASSQLREYNEQFF
TRBV6-1	-	TRBJ2-1	CASSTGLAREQFF
TRBV6-1	-	TRBJ2-2	CASPVGPNTGELFF
TRBV19	-	TRBJ1-4	CASRAFRGNEKLFF
TRBV6-1	-	TRBJ2-7	CASSEAEQIYEQYF